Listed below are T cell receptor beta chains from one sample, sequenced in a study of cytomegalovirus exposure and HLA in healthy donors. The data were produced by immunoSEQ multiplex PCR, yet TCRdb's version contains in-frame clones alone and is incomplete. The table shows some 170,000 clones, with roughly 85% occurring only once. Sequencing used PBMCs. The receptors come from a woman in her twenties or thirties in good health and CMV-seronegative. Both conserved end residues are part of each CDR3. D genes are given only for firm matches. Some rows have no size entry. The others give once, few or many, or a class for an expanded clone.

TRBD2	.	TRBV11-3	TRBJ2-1	CASSSGGSYNEQFF	TGTGCCAGCAGCTCCGGGGGGTCCTACAATGAGCAGTTCTTC
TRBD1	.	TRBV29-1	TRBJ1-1	CSVEDRGRFRKTEAFF	TGCAGCGTAGAGGACAGGGGGCGCTTCCGAAAGACTGAAGCTTTCTTT
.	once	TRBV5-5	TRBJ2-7	CASSLISATYEQYF	TGTGCCAGCAGCCTCATAAGTGCTACGTACGAGCAGTACTTC
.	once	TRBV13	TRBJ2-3	CASSLGLRGGGADTQYF	TGTGCCAGCAGCTTAGGCCTTCGTGGAGGCGGAGCAGATACGCAGTATTTT
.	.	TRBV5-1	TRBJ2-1	CASSFTRASSYNEQFF	TGCGCCAGCAGCTTCACCAGGGCCAGCTCCTACAATGAGCAGTTCTTC
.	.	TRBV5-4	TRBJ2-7	CASSSDRSLYEQYF	TGTGCCAGCAGCTCGGACAGATCTCTCTACGAGCAGTACTTC
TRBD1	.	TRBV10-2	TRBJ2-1	CASSPQGAQGEQFF	TGCGCCAGCAGTCCACAGGGGGCGCAAGGTGAGCAGTTCTTC
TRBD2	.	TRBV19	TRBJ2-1	CASSRWTSSNEQFF	TGTGCCAGTAGCCGCTGGACTAGCAGCAATGAGCAGTTCTTC
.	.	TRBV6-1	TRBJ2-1	CASSDRHDEQFF	TGTGCCAGCAGTGACCGACATGATGAGCAGTTCTTC
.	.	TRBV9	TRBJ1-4	CASSYSQGGEKLFF	TGTGCCAGCAGCTACTCCCAGGGTGGAGAAAAACTGTTTTTT
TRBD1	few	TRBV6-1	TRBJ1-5	CASSDFLGQGLLQPQHF	TGTGCCAGCAGTGATTTTCTGGGACAGGGGTTGCTTCAGCCCCAGCATTTT
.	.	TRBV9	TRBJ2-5	CASSVERGGGLETQYF	TGTGCCAGCAGCGTAGAAAGAGGGGGAGGGCTGGAGACCCAGTACTTC
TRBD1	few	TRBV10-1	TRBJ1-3	CAIDGQGAPGNTIYF	TGCGCCATTGACGGACAGGGGGCTCCTGGAAACACCATATATTTT
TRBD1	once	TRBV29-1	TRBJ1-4	CSVTGTGGEKLFF	TGCAGCGTGACCGGGACAGGGGGCGAAAAACTGTTTTTT
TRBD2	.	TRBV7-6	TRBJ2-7	CASSPAGGAYEQYF	TGTGCCAGCAGCCCAGCGGGAGGGGCCTACGAGCAGTACTTC
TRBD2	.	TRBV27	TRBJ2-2	CASSSGRGLGFPGELFF	TGTGCCAGCAGTTCAGGTCGGGGACTAGGGTTCCCCGGGGAGCTGTTTTTT
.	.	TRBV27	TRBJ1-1	CASSFRPTVSMNTEAFF	TGTGCCAGCAGTTTTAGGCCCACAGTGTCCATGAACACTGAAGCTTTCTTT
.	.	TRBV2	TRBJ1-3	CASSGLAGDPGNTIYF	TGTGCCAGCAGTGGCTTGGCAGGGGATCCTGGAAACACCATATATTTT